The rows below give T cell receptor beta chains drawn from one sample of a study of blood T cell repertoires in COVID-19. The method was immunoSEQ multiplex PCR; TCRdb's version includes in-frame clones alone and lacks a portion of them. The table shows roughly 240,000 clones, with 86% occurring only once. The material sequenced was peripheral blood. The receptors were sampled from a man aged 18 to 30 with active or convalescent COVID-19. CDR3s include the opening cysteine and the closing phenylalanine or tryptophan. A D gene is named only where the DNA matches it firmly. The size field is filled for only some rows; it gives once, few, many or a size class.

>TRBD2|NA|TRBJ2-7|TRBV27
CASSSSGRESYEQYF
TGTGCCAGCAGTTCGTCAGGGAGGGAGTCCTACGAGCAGTACTTC
>TRBD2|once|TRBJ2-3|TRBV30
CAWMTSGTDTQYF
TGTGCCTGGATGACTAGCGGCACAGATACGCAGTATTTT
>TRBD1|NA|TRBJ2-3|TRBV24-1
CATSDLSGGRTDTQYF
TGTGCCACCAGTGATTTGTCAGGGGGCAGGACAGATACGCAGTATTTT
>NA|NA|TRBJ2-3|TRBV7-2
CASSEGRRLGGDTQYF
TGTGCCAGCAGCGAAGGGCGCCGACTAGGCGGTGATACGCAGTATTTT
>NA|NA|TRBJ1-5|TRBV9
CASSVEDGDPQHF
TGTGCCAGCAGCGTAGAGGACGGGGATCCCCAGCATTTT
>NA|NA|TRBJ1-2|TRBV19
CAIRGQGSGYGYTF
TGTGCCATCCGGGGTCAAGGTTCCGGTTATGGCTACACCTTC
>NA|NA|TRBJ2-7|TRBV12-3/TRBV12-4
CASSPPGDYEQYF
TGTGCCAGCAGTCCCCCGGGGGATTACGAGCAGTACTTC
>NA|NA|TRBJ1-6|TRBV5-1
CASSFGQVNSPLHF
TGCGCCAGCAGCTTCGGACAAGTTAATTCACCCCTCCACTTT
>NA|NA|TRBJ1-5|TRBV6-5
CASPRGGYSNQPQHF
TGTGCCAGCCCCCGTGGGGGGTATAGCAATCAGCCCCAGCATTTT
>TRBD1|NA|TRBJ2-7|TRBV7-9
CASSDTGTGTYEQYF
TGTGCCAGCAGCGACACCGGGACAGGTACATACGAGCAGTACTTC
>NA|NA|TRBJ1-1|TRBV19
CASSSGLSNTEAFF
TGTGCCAGTAGTAGCGGACTGTCGAACACTGAAGCTTTCTTT
>NA|NA|TRBJ2-5|TRBV5-6
CASSSPSRGETQYF
TGTGCCAGCAGCTCGCCCAGTAGGGGAGAGACCCAGTACTTC
>NA|NA|TRBJ2-2|TRBV6-4
CASSVAENTGELFF
TGTGCCAGCAGTGTGGCTGAGAACACCGGGGAGCTGTTTTTT
>NA|NA|TRBJ1-6|TRBV11-3
CASSSDSSYNSPLHF
TGTGCCAGCAGCTCAGACAGCTCCTATAATTCACCCCTCCACTTT
>NA|NA|TRBJ2-3|TRBV6-5
CASSSPVTDTQYF
TGTGCCAGCAGTTCTCCTGTCACAGATACGCAGTATTTT
>TRBD2|NA|TRBJ2-3|TRBV28
CASNSGGARYRDTQYF
TGTGCCAGCAATAGCGGGGGGGCCAGGTATAGAGATACGCAGTATTTT
>NA|NA|TRBJ1-2|TRBV6-5
CASSYSAGANGYTF
TGTGCCAGCAGTTACTCGGCAGGGGCTAACGGCTACACCTTC
>NA|NA|TRBJ2-5|TRBV10-3
CAISVQETQYF
TGTGCCATCAGTGTACAAGAGACCCAGTACTTC
>TRBD1|NA|TRBJ2-1|TRBV24-1
CATSDPTGLNNEQFF
TGTGCCACCAGTGATCCGACAGGGTTGAACAATGAGCAGTTCTTC
>NA|NA|TRBJ2-5|TRBV20-1
CSASTWEDPQETQYF
TGCAGTGCTAGTACCTGGGAGGACCCCCAAGAGACCCAGTACTTC
>TRBD1|NA|TRBJ2-6|TRBV6-1
CASSEQGARGANVLTF
TGTGCCAGCAGTGAGCAGGGGGCGCGGGGGGCCAACGTCCTGACTTTC
>TRBD2|NA|TRBJ2-2|TRBV28
CASSSTSIGELFF
TGTGCCAGCAGTTCGACTAGCATCGGGGAGCTGTTTTTT